Listed here is a single T cell receptor (beta chain). What it binds is unknown. The data derive from a study of OX40 agonist ivuxolimab in advanced cancers. About the research overall: Three patients responded partially, comprising one with hepatocellular carcinoma and two with cutaneous melanoma.

Overall study results and limits: At 0.1 to 3.0 mg/kg and by week 6, CD4+ and CD8+ T cells in the blood had expanded clonally.

Profiled with immunoSEQ multiplex PCR; TCRdb holds only in-frame clones, not every one. In the table there are approximately 69,000 clones, just under 95% of which are singletons. V dropped 10 bases and J dropped 4; count of bases not matched to a gene: 9. Germline values: CDR1 MGHDK, CDR2 SYGVNS. The CDR3 spans 14 residues. The chain is built from TRBV25-1 and TRBJ1-2; 10 bases match TRBD1. The receptor comes from an adult with an advanced solid tumor such as melanoma, head and neck, liver or kidney cancer. Sequencing used CD4+ or CD8+ T cells sorted from blood, obtained in a trial of the OX40 agonist ivuxolimab. CDR3 in amino acids: CATYPGQGPYGYTF. Written as DNA, the CDR3 is TGTGCCACCTACCCGGGACAGGGGCCCTATGGCTACACCTTC.